This TCR beta chain emerged from a study of human T cells and chemical hapten exposure (dated by TCRdb to the early 2020s). Background for the entire study: For sensitization, 2% DPC in acetone was applied to an approximately 2 cm by approximately 2 cm area of upper inner arm skin. Throughout the approximately 25-week study period, patients were also given weekly therapeutic DPC doses on the scalp. Patch testing on the upper back used Finn chambers containing 0.01% DPC, with scoring done after 6 days according to International Contact Dermatitis Research Group standards. Most of the patients in the cohort were female, and the cohort covered alopecia areata with under or over 50% scalp involvement, alopecia totalis and alopecia universalis. Libraries were pooled for sequencing, and per-sample TCR yields varied mainly because of small differences in library volumes within the pool. In alopecia patients, the study followed how the peripheral blood TCR repertoire changed in vivo over primary and secondary sensitization to diphenylcyclopropenone (DPC), a hapten. Blood samples were taken from patients before sensitization (week 0) and then at 2, 6 and about 24 weeks after DPC sensitization. Blood for TCR sequencing was provided by twenty-nine alopecia patients at one to four time points (pre-sensitization, 2, 6 and 24 weeks). What the research found in general, with its limitations: All patients had alopecia, a presumed autoimmune disease, so their immune response might differ from that of healthy individuals. DPC sensitization did not change how many TCRs were above 1 in 1000 frequency, and no evidence was found of alterations in global repertoire structure. Patch test score was positively correlated with the number of PT1 expanded TCRs, with significance at thresholds 8, 16 and 32 but not at 4. After repeated subsampling, the strength of the expansion versus patch-test correlation and the threshold at which it became significant changed. Expanded TCRs formed significantly more large CDR3 similarity clusters than pre-sensitization or healthy control sets, consistent with antigen-driven responses.

The time point label for this specimen denotes: pre-sensitization, week 0. Interpreted using the paper, the treatment or condition label stands for: therapeutic diphenylcyclopropenone sensitization with weekly scalp DPC. At each patch-test visit, blood was drawn before the patch test was applied. Patients were eligible if aged 18 to 70, diagnosed with alopecia and judged suitable for DPC therapy, and pregnant patients were excluded. Total RNA was isolated from unfractionated whole blood collected in Tempus Blood RNA tubes. The CDR3 contains 13 residues, cysteine and phenylalanine counted. The sequence is cut down to CDR3 DNA, 39 bases in frame from base 1. The library was produced with RACE. For sequencing, a NextSeq 500 was employed. Library preparation attached unique molecular identifiers to individual cDNA molecules for quantitative, reproducible TCR counting. Each blood RNA sample was used to sequence both TCR alpha and TCR beta chains. The original methods were these. A median of about 87,000 TCRs per sample was observed, with a range of about 20,000 to 700,000. The Decombinator software suite was used to annotate the V, J and CDR3 of the TCR reads. For PS versus PT1 abundance plots, all samples were subsampled to the same number of TCRs (28,000). TCRs were defined as expanded if absent before sensitization and observed at least eight times at the 2-week time point. TCRdb passed the public sequencing reads through fastp at Q25 and MiXCR, retaining productive beta sequences. When rows share a CDR3 protein, they turn into one entry using the most common DNA and genes. The V and J calls here are based on TCRdb, not the publication. For this sample there are some 360,000 distinct CDR3 sequences; 5.1% appear just once. The ten largest make up roughly 2.6% of the sample.

This clonotype was seen a few times. It has no known antigen specificity. No base-level quality is on record; no much larger clone is a single base apart. The rearranged segments are TRBV21-1 and TRBJ2-1; TRBD1, the table's D call, was not compared with the DNA. TRBV21-1 is assigned pseudogene status. Sequenced here: whole blood, sampled in connection with sensitization to the hapten diphenylcyclopropenone (DPC). This clonotype was obtained from a woman between 50 and 59 years old with alopecia areata. Some clones in this sample may be carry-over from other donors' samples. The nucleotide sequence reads as follows: TGTGCCAGCAGCAAGGGCGCCACCAATGAGCAGTTCTTC. Its protein is CASSKGATNEQFF.